A single sample is the source of the 17 T cell receptor beta chains below, sequenced in a study of T cell changes during pregnancy in multiple sclerosis (dated by TCRdb to the late 2010s). Library generation was performed with the immunoSEQ multiplex PCR assay. Held by TCRdb, this immuneACCESS table contains in-frame sequences only and omits some clones. Under half of the omission traces to an unresolved V gene where checked; the cause of the rest is unknown. In this sample the table shows approximately 71,000 clones, roughly 92% of which occur a single time. The leading ten clones occupy approximately 2% of the sample. The source was peripheral blood, collected in the second trimester of pregnancy. The receptors here all came from a female donor with multiple sclerosis, enrolled in a pregnancy study.

The chain combines TRBV2 with TRBJ2-7, with 8 bases fitting TRBD1. Germline trimming cut 9 bases from V and 0 bases from J; bases unmatched to any gene: 7. Germline lookup yields CDR1 SNHLY and CDR2 FYNNEI. The length of the CDR3 is 14 residues. This chain's CDR3 is CASVRDRPSYEQYF. The CDR3 DNA reads TGTGCCAGTGTCCGGGACAGGCCCTCCTACGAGCAGTACTTC.

This rearrangement joins TRBV20-1 to TRBJ1-1; D uncertain. V was clipped by 4 bases and J by 5 bases, with 8 bases between them. Germline V gene lookup returns CDR1 DFQATT and CDR2 SNEGSKA (reference sequence). The CDR3 has 11 amino acids. CDR3 loop: CSAKRATEAFF. The CDR3 DNA reads TGCAGTGCTAAACGAGCGACTGAAGCTTTCTTT.

This clone showed up just once. The chain joins TRBV14 to TRBJ2-1; 7 bases line up with TRBD2. CDR1 SGHDN and CDR2 FVKESK come from the germline V gene. V lost 0 bases, J lost 6 bases, and 11 bases stayed unmatched. The CDR3 extends over 17 amino acids. CDR3 DNA: TGTGCCAGCAGCCAAGATAAGACGAGCGGGAACGGCAATGAGCAGTTCTTC. The encoded protein is CASSQDKTSGNGNEQFF.

The V gene is TRBV5-1, the J gene TRBJ2-3, with 7 positions matching TRBD2. Germline V gives CDR1 SGHRS, CDR2 YFSETQ. CDR3 length: 15 amino acids. J was trimmed by 0 bases and V by 0 bases; bases with no gene match: 1. CDR3 protein: CASSLGAGSTDTQYF. The CDR3 DNA reads as TGCGCCAGCAGCTTGGGAGCGGGAAGCACAGATACGCAGTATTTT.

V usage is TRBV27 and J usage is TRBJ2-7; the match to TRBD1 covers 10 bases. CDR3 size: 15 residues. Trimming took 0 bases from V and 3 from J; bases not matched to a gene: 2. Germline values: CDR1 MNHEY, CDR2 SMNVEV (reference sequence). In DNA, the CDR3 is TGTGCCAGCAGTTTATCCGGGACAGGGGTCTACGAGCAGTACTTC. It is translated as CASSLSGTGVYEQYF.

The chain recombines TRBV5-4 with TRBJ2-1; TRBD1 is a possible D gene (6 bases). The CDR3 loop spans 13 amino acids. Germline V lookup: CDR1 SGHNT, CDR2 YYREEE (reference sequence). Deletions cut 1 base from V and 4 bases from J, with 6 bases between. CDR3 sequence reads: CASSLTGYNEQFF. The CDR3 coding sequence is TGTGCCAGCAGCTTGACAGGGTACAATGAGCAGTTCTTC.

This clone has a handful of counts. The rearrangement joins TRBV9 to TRBJ1-2, with a possible D match to TRBD1 (5 bases). The CDR3 has 14 residues. Germline V gene data show CDR1 as SGDLS and CDR2 as YYNGEE. Trimming took 4 bases from V and 2 from J, leaving 12 bases between them. The CDR3, as DNA: TGTGCCAGCAGCACAGCGACAGACAACTATGGCTACACCTTC. Translated: CASSTATDNYGYTF.

The V gene is TRBV19, the J gene TRBJ2-7; no reliable D call. This CDR3 comprises 14 residues. V shed 1 base and J shed 2 bases, with 9 bases lying between them. CDR1 and CDR2 (germline): LNHDA, SQIVND (reference sequence). In DNA, the CDR3 is TGTGCCAGTAGTATAGGACTCCTGGCCTACGAGCAGTACTTC. As protein: CASSIGLLAYEQYF. Together with reference TRBV19 and TRBJ2-7, the CDR3 gives the full variable domain: DGGITQSPKYLFRKEGQNVTLSCEQNLNHDAMYWYRQDPGQGLRLIYYSQIVNDFQKGDIAEGYSVSREKKESFPLTVTSAQKNPTAFYLCASSIGLLAYEQYFGPGTRLTVT.

The V gene is TRBV6-5, the J gene TRBJ1-4; D is unclear. V lost 0 bases, J lost 3 bases, and 8 bases lay in between. This CDR3 is built from 15 residues. The germline V gene encodes CDR1 MNHEY and CDR2 SVGAGI. This CDR3 reads CASSYSARPNEKLFF. For the CDR3, the DNA is TGTGCCAGCAGTTACTCGGCCAGGCCTAATGAAAAACTGTTTTTT.

V is TRBV28 and J is TRBJ2-5; TRBD1 is a possible D gene (6 bases). The germline V gene has CDR1 MDHEN and CDR2 SYDVKM. The CDR3 is 13 residues long. V dropped 3 bases and J dropped 5 bases, with 10 bases sitting between them. CDR3 protein: CASSFTGPETQYF. The DNA of the CDR3 is TGTGCCAGCAGTTTTACAGGGCCGGAGACCCAGTACTTC.

The chain employs TRBV10-3 and TRBJ1-6; 7 bases align to TRBD1. V shed 0 bases and J 12 bases; nucleotides not matched to a gene: 5. CDR3 length equals 14 residues. Germline CDR1 ENHRY, CDR2 SYGVKD. CDR3 DNA sequence: TGTGCCATCAGTGAGTCTGGACAGGATGAACCCCTCCACTTT. It encodes CAISESGQDEPLHF.

J is TRBJ1-3 and V is TRBV9, with D unresolved. Trimming removed 4 bases from V and 0 bases from J, with 23 bases in between. Germline CDR1 and CDR2: SGDLS and YYNGEE. The CDR3 extends over 19 amino acids. The CDR3, as DNA: TGTGCCAGCAGCCTGGAGTCCGGAATAATCGGTGGCTCTGGAAACACCATATATTTT. As protein: CASSLESGIIGGSGNTIYF.

J is TRBJ1-2 and V is TRBV6-1, with 9 bases fitting TRBD1. The CDR3 is made up of 14 amino acids. The V gene's germline CDR1 is MNHNS and CDR2 SASEGT. The trim removed 5 bases at V and 5 bases at J, leaving 6 bases unmatched. The CDR3 coding sequence is TGTGCCAGCAGTACCCTCGGACAGGGGTATGGCTACACCTTC. Protein: CASSTLGQGYGYTF.

The chain links TRBV7-2 to TRBJ1-5; no definite D call. The V end lost 5 bases, the J end lost 7 bases, and 12 bases lay between the germline ends. There are 13 residues in the CDR3. In germline, CDR1 is SGHTA, CDR2 FQGNSA. The CDR3 loop reads CASSGREGQPQHF. CDR3 nucleotide sequence: TGTGCCAGCAGCGGCCGAGAGGGACAGCCCCAGCATTTT. The variable domain in full, completed from reference TRBV7-2 and TRBJ1-5, reads GAGVSQSPSNKVTEKGKDVELRCDPISGHTALYWYRQSLGQGLEFLIYFQGNSAPDKSGLPSDRFSAERTGGSVSTLTIQRTQQEDSAVYLCASSGREGQPQHFGDGTRLSIL.

This rearrangement joins TRBV10-3 to TRBJ1-2, with a weak D call TRBD1 (6 bases). The CDR3 totals 13 residues. V dropped 5 bases and J dropped 4 bases, with 11 bases sitting between them. Looked up from germline, CDR1 is ENHRY and CDR2 is SYGVKD. CDR3 coding DNA: TGTGCCATCAGTCCAGGGGACGTCTATGGCTACACCTTC. Its translation is CAISPGDVYGYTF.

This sequence joins TRBV15 and TRBJ1-1; 7 positions match TRBD1. J was trimmed by 0 bases and V by 0 bases; bases with no gene match: 10. The CDR3 extends over 18 amino acids. The V gene's germline CDR1 is LNHNV and CDR2 YYDKDF (reference sequence). CDR3 DNA: TGTGCCACCAGCAGAGATCTAGGGGGCTCGCGCTTGAACACTGAAGCTTTCTTT. This translates into CATSRDLGGSRLNTEAFF. The full variable domain, with the rest looked up from reference TRBV15 and TRBJ1-1, is DAMVIQNPRYQVTQFGKPVTLSCSQTLNHNVMYWYQQKSSQAPKLLFHYYDKDFNNEADTPDNFQSRRPNTSFCFLDIRSPGLGDTAMYLCATSRDLGGSRLNTEAFFGQGTRLTVV.

The chain links TRBV10-3 to TRBJ2-6; 9 positions match TRBD1. Germline CDR1 is ENHRY and CDR2 is SYGVKD. J was trimmed by 0 bases and V by 10 bases; bases with no gene match: 4. The length of the CDR3 is 15 residues. The DNA for the CDR3 is TGTGCCACCTGGGGACAGGGCTCTGGGGCCAACGTCCTGACTTTC. Translated, it gives CATWGQGSGANVLTF.